Included here is one T cell receptor beta chain sequence, with context. The target antigen is unknown. Germline lookup yields CDR1 DFQATT and CDR2 SNEGSKA (reference sequence). V lost 2 bases and J lost 0, with 11 bases in between. The CDR3 is made up of 14 amino acids. The data were obtained in a study of response to subunit inactivated influenza vaccine. General study points: It was the authors' suggestion that each seasonal influenza vaccination recruits few new T cells.

A single record per CDR3 protein comes from TCRdb applying MiXCR to the RT-PCR reads. The table includes approximately 530,000 distinct CDR3 sequences, 7.2% detected once. The TCR sequence derives from a man in his fifties or sixties who received an inactivated influenza vaccine. The rearrangement uses TRBV20-1 and TRBJ2-7; possibly TRBD1 or TRBD2 for D (5 bases each). The specimen comprised PBMCs from blood, sampled around 25 months after vaccination. CDR3 residues: CSARLQGRSYEQYF. CDR3 bases: TGCAGTGCTAGACTTCAGGGACGCTCCTACGAGCAGTACTTC.